This TCR beta chain was profiled in a study of blood T cell repertoires in COVID-19. In the study overall: Specimens from acute and convalescent COVID-19 originated in the United States, Italy and Spain. T cells, B-cell-depleted T cells, or PBMCs provided the cDNA or gDNA that served as material.

Per the original methods: Nucleated cell number was recorded as an estimate derived from reference gene primer amplification. TCRdb's table, derived via immunoSEQ multiplex PCR, lists solely in-frame clones and lacks some. V and J calls and clone size are as listed in that table; D and trimming were resolved from the DNA. The data contain around 99,000 clones, more than 70% of them singletons. The table lists this clone with a count of one. This TCR came from a man between 45 and 60 years old with active or convalescent COVID-19. The sample taken for sequencing was peripheral blood.

The DNA of the CDR3 is TGCGCCAGCAGCATCTCCAGGGATTACGGAAACACCATATATTTT. This gives the protein CASSISRDYGNTIYF. This chain links TRBV5-1 with TRBJ1-3; D may be TRBD1 (5 bases). This CDR3 has 15 residues. The germline V gene has CDR1 SGHRS and CDR2 YFSETQ. Trimming stripped 4 bases from V and 4 bases from J, with 15 bases between.